Listed below are T cell receptor beta chains from one sample, sequenced in a study of T cell repertoires in cytomegalovirus infection. TCRdb passed the reads through MiXCR, listing each CDR3 protein once. The repertoire holds some 800,000 distinct CDR3 sequences, around a third seen once, with over 10% in the top ten. The antigens these receptors bind are not known. Sample: cultured CD8+ T cells from PBMCs, taken from culture after CMV antigen stimulation. The origin of the receptors is a human donor in good health (CMV status not recorded). Some clones in this sample may be carry-over from other donors' samples. The CDR3 runs from the conserved cysteine through the conserved F or W. Each record gives: V gene, J gene, D gene, clone size, CDR3 protein, CDR3 DNA. D genes are given only for firm matches. A row's size may be missing; if present it is once, few, many or a size class.

TRBV19,TRBJ1-5,-,-,CASCPQGYSNQPQHF,TGTGCCAGTTGTCCACAGGGTTATAGCAATCAGCCCCAGCATTTT
TRBV5-6,TRBJ1-5,-,few,CASSLGRPHQPQHF,TGTGCCAGCAGCTTGGGCAGGCCTCATCAGCCCCAGCATTTT
TRBV27,TRBJ2-4,TRBD2,-,CASSLRGVPGTGKNIQYF,TGTGCCAGCAGTTTACGGGGGGTTCCGGGAACGGGCAAAAACATTCAGTACTTC
TRBV7-6,TRBJ1-1,-,few,CASSLAPSGNTEAFF,TGTGCCAGCAGCTTAGCGCCATCAGGGAACACTGAAGCTTTCTTT
TRBV19,TRBJ2-5,-,many,CASSIGRTEEETQYF,TGTGCCAGTAGTATAGGGAGGACAGAAGAAGAGACCCAGTACTTC
TRBV5-6,TRBJ2-6,-,-,CASRVLGGTTVFGANVLTF,TGTGCCAGCAGGGTGTTGGGGGGGACAACTGTCTTTGGGGCCAACGTCCTGACTTTC
TRBV6-2/TRBV6-3,TRBJ2-5,-,-,CASSLGGSTDLQETQYF,TGTGCCAGCAGCTTGGGGGGATCCACGGACCTTCAAGAGACCCAGTACTTC
TRBV27,TRBJ1-1,-,-,CATQDSLYTEAFF,TGTGCCACCCAGGACAGCCTATACACTGAAGCTTTCTTT
TRBV13,TRBJ2-5,-,many,CASSLKGGAGETQYF,TGTGCCAGCAGCTTGAAAGGGGGGGCAGGAGAGACCCAGTACTTC
TRBV6-1,TRBJ1-4,-,few,CASREPRGEKLFF,TGTGCCAGCAGGGAACCTCGTGGGGAAAAACTGTTTTTT
TRBV12-3/TRBV12-4,TRBJ1-2,-,-,CASSLSSRVEIRGYTF,TGTGCCAGCAGTCTCTCTAGCAGGGTGGAAATACGTGGCTACACCTTC
TRBV6-6,TRBJ2-2,TRBD2,-,CASSWRGAIITNTGELFF,TGTGCCAGCAGTTGGCGGGGGGCCATTATCACGAACACCGGGGAGCTGTTTTTT
TRBV25-1,TRBJ2-1,TRBD1,-,CASSEYTRDRGTYNEQFF,TGTGCCAGCAGTGAATATACGCGGGACAGGGGAACCTACAATGAGCAGTTCTTC
TRBV11-3,TRBJ2-1,-,-,CASSFHGEQFF,TGTGCCAGCAGCTTTCACGGTGAGCAGTTCTTC
TRBV4-1,TRBJ2-3,-,-,CVSSHGRGRTDTQYF,TGCGTCAGCAGCCATGGGAGGGGGCGCACAGATACGCAGTATTTT
TRBV6-6,TRBJ2-3,-,-,CASTVLPPAADTQYF,TGTGCCAGCACAGTCCTGCCCCCAGCCGCAGATACGCAGTATTTT
TRBV6-1,TRBJ1-4,-,few,CASGWAGDEKLFF,TGTGCCAGCGGGTGGGCAGGGGACGAAAAACTGTTTTTT
TRBV7-9,TRBJ1-2,-,few,CASSLVPQNGYTF,TGTGCCAGCAGCTTAGTACCCCAGAATGGCTACACCTTC
TRBV2,TRBJ1-5,-,-,CASRDTVGGNQPQHF,TGTGCCAGCAGAGACACTGTGGGCGGCAATCAGCCCCAGCATTTT
TRBV23-1,TRBJ2-2,TRBD2,few,CASRPLAGGPCTGELFF,TGCGCCAGCAGACCCTTAGCGGGGGGGCCTTGCACCGGGGAGCTGTTTTTT
TRBV7-2,TRBJ2-7,TRBD2,many,CASSLSGGAFWTYEQYF,TGTGCCAGCAGCTTAAGCGGGGGGGCCTTCTGGACCTACGAGCAGTACTTC
TRBV7-3,TRBJ2-2,-,few,CASSRGPYTGELFF,TGTGCCAGCAGCCGGGGGCCTTACACCGGGGAGCTGTTTTTT
TRBV14,TRBJ1-1,-,few,CASSQERQNTEAFF,TGTGCCAGCAGCCAAGAACGCCAGAACACTGAAGCTTTCTTT
TRBV5-4,TRBJ2-7,-,few,CASSLEGHEDLYEQYF,TGTGCCAGCAGCTTGGAGGGACACGAGGATCTCTACGAGCAGTACTTC
TRBV7-9,TRBJ1-1,-,-,CASSYPRGLNTEAFF,TGTGCCAGCAGCTACCCTCGGGGGCTGAACACTGAAGCTTTCTTT
TRBV7-9,TRBJ1-1,-,-,CASSMGRATEAFF,TGTGCCAGCAGCATGGGACGGGCCACTGAAGCTTTCTTT
TRBV7-4,TRBJ1-5,-,many,CASSPLGEQPQHF,TGTGCCAGCAGCCCCCTGGGGGAACAGCCCCAGCATTTT
TRBV7-8,TRBJ2-1,-,many,CASSLGSYEQFF,TGTGCCAGCAGCTTAGGATCTTATGAGCAGTTCTTC
TRBV11-3,TRBJ2-2,-,-,CASSYSYGFSNTGELFF,TGTGCCAGCAGCTACTCTTACGGTTTTTCGAACACCGGGGAGCTGTTTTTT
TRBV27,TRBJ1-4,TRBD1,few,CASSSDRGQGEKLFF,TGTGCCAGCAGTTCGGACAGGGGCCAGGGTGAAAAACTGTTTTTT
TRBV27,TRBJ1-1,-,-,CASERGTEAFF,TGTGCCAGCGAAAGGGGGACTGAAGCTTTCTTT
TRBV11-3,TRBJ1-2,-,many,CASSPKEGRQLVGYTF,TGTGCCAGCAGTCCTAAGGAGGGGAGGCAACTCGTTGGCTACACCTTC
TRBV7-9,TRBJ2-5,TRBD2,-,CASSPPPGLAGLKETQYF,TGTGCCAGCAGCCCTCCACCTGGACTAGCGGGCCTTAAGGAGACCCAGTACTTC
TRBV19,TRBJ1-5,-,-,CASSIVEQLSSNANQPQHF,TGTGCCAGTAGTATAGTGGAACAGCTGTCATCCAACGCCAATCAGCCCCAGCATTTT
TRBV20-1,TRBJ1-2,TRBD1,-,CSARDIVTGVPNYGYTF,TGCAGTGCTAGAGATATCGTGACAGGGGTGCCTAACTATGGCTACACCTTC